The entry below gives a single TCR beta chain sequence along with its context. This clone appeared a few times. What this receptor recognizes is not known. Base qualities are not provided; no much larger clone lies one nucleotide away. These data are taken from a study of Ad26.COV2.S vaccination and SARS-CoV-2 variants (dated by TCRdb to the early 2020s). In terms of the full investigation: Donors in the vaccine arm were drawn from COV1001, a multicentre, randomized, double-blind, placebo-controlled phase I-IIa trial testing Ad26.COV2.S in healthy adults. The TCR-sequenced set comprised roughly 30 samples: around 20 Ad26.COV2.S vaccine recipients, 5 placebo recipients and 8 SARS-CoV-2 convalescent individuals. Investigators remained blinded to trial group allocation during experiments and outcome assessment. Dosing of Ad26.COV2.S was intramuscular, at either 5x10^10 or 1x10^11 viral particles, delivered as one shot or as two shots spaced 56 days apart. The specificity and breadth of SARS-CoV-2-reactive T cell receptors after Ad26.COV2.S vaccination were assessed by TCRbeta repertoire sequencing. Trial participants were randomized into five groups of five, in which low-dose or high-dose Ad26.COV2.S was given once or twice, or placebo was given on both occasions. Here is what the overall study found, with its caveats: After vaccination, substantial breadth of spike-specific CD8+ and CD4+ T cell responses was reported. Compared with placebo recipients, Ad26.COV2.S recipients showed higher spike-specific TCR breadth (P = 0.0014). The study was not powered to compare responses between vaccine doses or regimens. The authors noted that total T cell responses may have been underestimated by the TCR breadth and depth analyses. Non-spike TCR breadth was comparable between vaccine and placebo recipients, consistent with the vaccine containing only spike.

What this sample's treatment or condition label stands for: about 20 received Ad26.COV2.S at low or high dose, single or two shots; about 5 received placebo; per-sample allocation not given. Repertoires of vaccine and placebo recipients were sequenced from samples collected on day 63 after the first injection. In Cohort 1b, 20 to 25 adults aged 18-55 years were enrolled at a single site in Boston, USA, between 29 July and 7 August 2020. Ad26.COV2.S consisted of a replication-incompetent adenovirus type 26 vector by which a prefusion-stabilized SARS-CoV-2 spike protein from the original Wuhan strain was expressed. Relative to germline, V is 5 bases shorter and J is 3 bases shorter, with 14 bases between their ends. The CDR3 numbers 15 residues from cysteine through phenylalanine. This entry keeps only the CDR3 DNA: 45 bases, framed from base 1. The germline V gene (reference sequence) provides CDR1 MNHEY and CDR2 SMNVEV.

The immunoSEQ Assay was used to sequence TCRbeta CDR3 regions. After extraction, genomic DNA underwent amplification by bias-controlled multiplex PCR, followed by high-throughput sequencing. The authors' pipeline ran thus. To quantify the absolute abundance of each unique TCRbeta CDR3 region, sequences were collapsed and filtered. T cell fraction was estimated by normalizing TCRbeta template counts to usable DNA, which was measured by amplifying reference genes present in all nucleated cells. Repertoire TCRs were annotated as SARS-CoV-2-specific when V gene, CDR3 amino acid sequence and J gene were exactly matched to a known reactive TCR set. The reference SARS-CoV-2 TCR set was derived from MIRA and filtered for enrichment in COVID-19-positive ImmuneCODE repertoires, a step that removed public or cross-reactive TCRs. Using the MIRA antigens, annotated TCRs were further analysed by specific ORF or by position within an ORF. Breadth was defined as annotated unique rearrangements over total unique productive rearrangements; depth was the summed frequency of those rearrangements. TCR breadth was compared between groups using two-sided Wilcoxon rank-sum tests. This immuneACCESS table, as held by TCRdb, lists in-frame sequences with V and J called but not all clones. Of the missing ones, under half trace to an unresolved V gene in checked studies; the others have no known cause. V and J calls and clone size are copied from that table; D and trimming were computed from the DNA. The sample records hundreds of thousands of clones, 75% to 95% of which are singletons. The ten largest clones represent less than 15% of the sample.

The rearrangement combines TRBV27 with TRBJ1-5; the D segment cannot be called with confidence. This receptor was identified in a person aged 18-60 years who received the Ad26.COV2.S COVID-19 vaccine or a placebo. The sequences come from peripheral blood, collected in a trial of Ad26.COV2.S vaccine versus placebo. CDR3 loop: CASSPNDRINQPQHF. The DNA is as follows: TGTGCCAGCAGTCCTAACGACCGGATCAATCAGCCCCAGCATTTT.